The 11 T cell receptor beta chains below were found in one sample sequenced in a study of T cells in Graves' hyperthyroidism and ophthalmopathy. Researchers took RNA transcripts and amplified the TCR beta CDR3 regions from them. The TCR CDR3 was amplified in a first-round RT-PCR using the HTBI primer set. From the multiplex PCR reads, TCRdb called clonotypes with MiXCR, one entry per CDR3 protein. The sample carries 500,000 to 800,000 distinct CDR3 sequences, roughly 14% recorded once. The sample comprised blood. Receptor source: a woman aged 50 to 65 with Graves' ophthalmopathy.

This clonotype was counted ten times or more. V and J are TRBV20-1 and TRBJ2-5; D gene uncertain. CDR3 length equals 11 residues. The germline CDR1 and CDR2 sequences are DFQATT and SNEGSKA (reference sequence). The V gene lost 6 bases and the J gene lost 5 bases, with 10 bases spanning the gap. The CDR3 sequence: CSANPAETQYF. DNA for the CDR3: TGCAGTGCCAACCCGGCCGAGACCCAGTACTTC.

In the case of this clonotype: The junction shows a germline mismatch at one end, possibly a read error. The CDR3: CAVSAGRGSYEQYF. As DNA, the CDR3 is TGTGCCGTCAGTGCCGGGCGGGGCTCCTACGAGCAGTACTTC. The chain uses TRBV10-3 and TRBJ2-7, with D maybe TRBD2 (6 bases). CDR3 length: 14 amino acids. Germline CDR1 ENHRY, CDR2 SYGVKD.

The table lists this clonotype with many counts. This chain links TRBV20-1 with TRBJ1-5; 12 bases fit TRBD1. Germline V CDR1 and CDR2: DFQATT, SNEGSKA (reference sequence). This CDR3 contains 16 residues. The junction had 9 bases not matched to a gene; V was cut back by 4 bases and J by 5 bases. CDR3 sequence: CSAKGTGGGWDQPQHF. The CDR3 bases are TGCAGTGCTAAGGGGACAGGGGGCGGATGGGATCAGCCCCAGCATTTT.

Many counts were recorded for this clonotype. The CDR3 DNA reads TGTGCCAGCACCGGGACACGGGTAGACTATGGCTACACCTTC. This gives the protein CASTGTRVDYGYTF. The chain recombines TRBV2 with TRBJ1-2; possible D gene TRBD1, 6 bases. Germline CDR1 SNHLY, CDR2 FYNNEI. The germline V and J ends were trimmed by 7 bases and 3 bases, with 15 bases remaining between them. This CDR3 contains 14 residues.

This clonotype was recorded at least ten times. DNA for the CDR3: TGTGCCAGCAGTTCTTCACCGGGGGTACGAGAGACCCAGTACTTC. Translating gives CASSSSPGVRETQYF. The V gene is TRBV28, the J gene TRBJ2-5; D is possibly TRBD2 (6 bases). CDR1 and CDR2 (germline): MDHEN, SYDVKM. This CDR3 has 15 residues. V lost 4 bases and J lost 4, with 16 bases in between.

This clonotype was found many times. The genes are TRBV20-1 and TRBJ2-2; D gene unclear. V gave up 3 bases and J gave up 7 bases, with 12 bases separating them. The V gene's germline CDR1 is DFQATT and CDR2 SNEGSKA (reference sequence). The CDR3 sequence is 13 residues long. In DNA form, the CDR3 reads TGCAGTGCTAGCGGTAGCAGATACGGGGAGCTGTTTTTT. Amino acid sequence: CSASGSRYGELFF.

A few counts support this clonotype. The chain links TRBV5-8 to TRBJ2-7, with unresolved D. This CDR3 contains 15 residues. Trimming took 0 bases from V and 1 from J, leaving 11 bases between them. The germline V gene encodes CDR1 SGHTS and CDR2 YDEGEE. For the CDR3, the DNA is TGTGCCAGCAGCTTGGACTTGGTTCTATCCTACGAGCAGTACTTC. It translates to CASSLDLVLSYEQYF.

This clonotype showed up many times. The CDR3 sequence: CSAKPGTGESEAFF. The CDR3 coding sequence is TGCAGTGCTAAGCCCGGGACAGGGGAATCTGAAGCTTTCTTT. V gene TRBV20-1 combines with J gene TRBJ1-1; TRBD1 matches at 10 bases. Germline V gene data show CDR1 as DFQATT and CDR2 as SNEGSKA (reference sequence). J was trimmed by 6 bases and V by 4 bases; bases with no gene match: 8. The CDR3 length is 14 residues.

This clonotype was counted between two and nine times. The chain has TRBV7-9 and TRBJ2-1; 8 positions agree with TRBD2. V lost 5 bases to trimming and J lost 9 bases; unmatched junction nucleotides: 12. This CDR3 has 15 residues. Germline assignment: CDR1 SEHNR and CDR2 FQNEAQ (reference sequence). CDR3 DNA: TGTGCCAGCAGCGATACTGTAGCGGGATCGAGTGAGCAGTTCTTC. It codes for CASSDTVAGSSEQFF.

The table lists this clonotype with many counts. The rearrangement links TRBV12-3 or TRBV12-4 to TRBJ2-7, with TRBD2 matching over 16 bases. V dropped 5 bases and J dropped 2; count of bases not matched to a gene: 3. The CDR3 runs to 16 residues. The CDR3 coding sequence is TGTGCCAGCAGTCCCGGGACTAGCGGGAGGGCCTACGAGCAGTACTTC. This translates into CASSPGTSGRAYEQYF.

This clonotype was counted many times. The rearrangement uses TRBV6-1 and TRBJ2-1, with 9 bases identical to TRBD1. V lost 5 bases to trimming and J lost 10 bases; unmatched junction nucleotides: 12. There are 15 residues in the CDR3. The germline V gene has CDR1 MNHNS and CDR2 SASEGT. The CDR3 DNA is TGTGCCAGCAGTCCGGGACAGGGAATTTTGTGGGAGCAGTTCTTC. Its translation: CASSPGQGILWEQFF.